Presented here are 3 T cell receptor beta chains from one specimen sequenced in a study of blood T cell repertoires in COVID-19. Profiling relied on immunoSEQ multiplex PCR, and the TCRdb table lists in-frame clones only, not all of them. The sample has 45,000 to 70,000 clones, roughly 87% seen once. Sequenced material: peripheral blood. The receptors originated from a woman aged 55-69 years with acute or convalescent COVID-19.

V is TRBV2 and J is TRBJ2-7; 10 nucleotides line up with TRBD2. Germline CDR1 is SNHLY and CDR2 is FYNNEI. The CDR3 contains 15 residues. The V and J ends lost 10 bases and 4 bases, in that order; junction bases with no gene match: 13. The CDR3 spells CATEPTAGGTYEQYF. DNA of the CDR3: TGTGCCACCGAACCCACAGCGGGGGGGACTTACGAGCAGTACTTC.

The V and J genes are TRBV4-3 and TRBJ2-3; 8 positions agree with TRBD2. The V gene's germline CDR1 is LGHNA and CDR2 YSLEER. This CDR3 has 16 amino acids. Trimming removed 0 bases from V and 3 bases from J; junction bases left unmatched: 5. The DNA for the CDR3 is TGCGCCAGCAGCCAAGATAGCGGGGTCGGGACAGATACGCAGTATTTT. It translates to CASSQDSGVGTDTQYF.

This clone was found once. V gene TRBV19 combines with J gene TRBJ1-5; D is perhaps TRBD1 (5 bases). The V end was cut by 7 bases, the J end by 1 base, with 11 bases between. The V gene's germline CDR1 is LNHDA and CDR2 SQIVND (reference sequence). CDR3 length: 14 residues. The CDR3 protein is CASNGHNSNQPQHF. The CDR3 DNA is TGTGCCAGTAACGGACATAACAGCAATCAGCCCCAGCATTTT. Looking up the rest from reference TRBV19 and TRBJ1-5 gives the full variable domain: DGGITQSPKYLFRKEGQNVTLSCEQNLNHDAMYWYRQDPGQGLRLIYYSQIVNDFQKGDIAEGYSVSREKKESFPLTVTSAQKNPTAFYLCASNGHNSNQPQHFGDGTRLSIL.